Listed below are T cell receptor beta chains from one sample, sequenced in a study of blood T cell repertoires in COVID-19. TCRdb's copy holds only in-frame clones and misses some; the assay was immunoSEQ multiplex PCR. Here the sample spans fewer than 300,000 clones, around 85% being singletons. The sequencing input was peripheral blood. These receptors were collected from a woman between 25 and 40 years old with COVID-19, enrolled during active disease. The CDR3 runs from the conserved cysteine through the conserved F or W.

>TRBJ2-7|TRBV5-4
CASSLVPGGAYEQYF
>TRBJ2-7|TRBV29-1
CSAFIGGTGSEQYF
>TRBJ2-1|TRBV7-2
CASSLPGSPYNEQFF
>TRBJ1-2|TRBV3-1/TRBV3-2
CASSQVRPLGANYGYTF
>TRBJ2-7|TRBV11-2
CASSLAGFREQYF
>TRBJ2-1|TRBV3-1/TRBV3-2
CASSARAYNEQFF
>TRBJ2-3|TRBV28
CASRLLAGDTDTQYF
>TRBJ2-2|TRBV6-5
CASSSSTAGGELFF
>TRBJ1-3|TRBV19
CASSGLRGPSGNTIYF
>TRBJ2-7|TRBV5-1
CASSLALGGSYEQYF
>TRBJ2-1|TRBV3-1/TRBV3-2
CASSRRGTSSGGTPNEQFF
>TRBJ2-3|TRBV4-2
CASSQGLEGRDTQYF
>TRBJ1-4|TRBV3-1/TRBV3-2
CASSRPPGKLFF
>TRBJ1-1|TRBV23-1
CASSQSRPPGGPVLNTEAFF
>TRBJ1-4|TRBV28
CASSRLTGAENEKLFF
>TRBJ1-1|TRBV3-1/TRBV3-2
CASSPGVGTGTFF
>TRBJ2-7|TRBV6-5
CASSTTGGYEQYF
>TRBJ1-1|TRBV14
CASSQYRGRPQSEAFF
>TRBJ1-6|TRBV18
CASSPRPGRNSPLHF
>TRBJ2-5|TRBV3-1/TRBV3-2
CASSQVFLPGLQETQYF
>TRBJ2-5|TRBV3-1/TRBV3-2
CASTPGLAGYQETQYF
>TRBJ1-5|TRBV3-1/TRBV3-2
CASSQDVYGQPQHF
>TRBJ1-2|TRBV6-5
CASSYSGQVPYGYTF
>TRBJ2-4|TRBV5-4
CASSLESGIQYF
>TRBJ2-3|TRBV7-6
CASSSAGGARADTQYF